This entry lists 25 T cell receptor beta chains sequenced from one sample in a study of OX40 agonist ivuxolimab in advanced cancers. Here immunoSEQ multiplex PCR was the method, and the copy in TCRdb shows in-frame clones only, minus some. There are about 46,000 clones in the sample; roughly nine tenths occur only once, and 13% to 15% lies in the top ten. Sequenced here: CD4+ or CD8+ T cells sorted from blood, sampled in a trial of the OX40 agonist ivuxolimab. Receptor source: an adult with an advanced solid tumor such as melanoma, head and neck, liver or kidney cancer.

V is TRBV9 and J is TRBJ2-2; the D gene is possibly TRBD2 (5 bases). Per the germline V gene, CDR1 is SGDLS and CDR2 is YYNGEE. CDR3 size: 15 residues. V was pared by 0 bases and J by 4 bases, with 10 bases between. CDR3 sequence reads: CASSVGAAGTGELFF. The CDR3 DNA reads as TGTGCCAGCAGCGTAGGGGCTGCGGGCACCGGGGAGCTGTTTTTT.

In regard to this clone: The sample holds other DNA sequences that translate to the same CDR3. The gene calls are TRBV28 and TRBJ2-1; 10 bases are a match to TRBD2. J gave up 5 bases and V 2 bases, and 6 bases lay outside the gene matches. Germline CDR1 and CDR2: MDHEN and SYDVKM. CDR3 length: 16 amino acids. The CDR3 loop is CASSLVTSGSHNEQFF. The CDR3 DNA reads TGTGCCAGCAGTTTAGTGACTAGCGGGTCTCACAATGAGCAGTTCTTC.

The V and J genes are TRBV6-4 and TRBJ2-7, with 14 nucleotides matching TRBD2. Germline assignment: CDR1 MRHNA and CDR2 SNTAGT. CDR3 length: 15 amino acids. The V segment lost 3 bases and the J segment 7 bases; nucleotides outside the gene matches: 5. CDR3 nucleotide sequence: TGTGCCAGCAGTGAATACGGACTAGCGGGAGGTGAGCAGTACTTC. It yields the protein CASSEYGLAGGEQYF.

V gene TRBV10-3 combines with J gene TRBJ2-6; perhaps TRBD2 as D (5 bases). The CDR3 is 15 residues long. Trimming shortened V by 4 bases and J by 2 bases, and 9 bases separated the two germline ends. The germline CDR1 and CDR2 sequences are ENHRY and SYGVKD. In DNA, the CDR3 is TGTGCCATCAGTGGGGAGACCCCTGGGGCCAACGTCCTGACTTTC. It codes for CAISGETPGANVLTF.

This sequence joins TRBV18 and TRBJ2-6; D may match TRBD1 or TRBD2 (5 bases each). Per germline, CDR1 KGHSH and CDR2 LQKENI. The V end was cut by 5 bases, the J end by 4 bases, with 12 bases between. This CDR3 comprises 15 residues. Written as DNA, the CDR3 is TGTGCCAGCTCAGCCTCCAGGGAGGGGGCCAACGTCCTGACTTTC. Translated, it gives CASSASREGANVLTF.

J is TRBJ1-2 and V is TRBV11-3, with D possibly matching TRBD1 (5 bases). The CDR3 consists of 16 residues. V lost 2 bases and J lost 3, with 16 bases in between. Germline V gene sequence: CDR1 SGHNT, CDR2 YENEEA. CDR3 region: CASSLRTGTAYYGYTF. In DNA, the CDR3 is TGTGCCAGCAGCTTAAGGACCGGGACCGCCTACTATGGCTACACCTTC.

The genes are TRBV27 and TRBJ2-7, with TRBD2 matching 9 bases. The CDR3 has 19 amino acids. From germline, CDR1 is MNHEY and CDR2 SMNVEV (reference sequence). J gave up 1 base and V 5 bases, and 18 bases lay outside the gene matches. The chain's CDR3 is CASSPRGSGSSLGSYEQYF. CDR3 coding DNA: TGTGCCAGCAGTCCCCGCGGTAGCGGGAGCTCCTTAGGGTCCTACGAGCAGTACTTC.

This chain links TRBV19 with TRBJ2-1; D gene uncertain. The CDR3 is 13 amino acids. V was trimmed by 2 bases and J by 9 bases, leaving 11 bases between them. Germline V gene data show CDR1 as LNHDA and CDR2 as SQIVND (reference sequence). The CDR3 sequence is CASSIRPAVEQFF. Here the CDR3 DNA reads TGTGCCAGTAGTATAAGGCCGGCTGTTGAGCAGTTCTTC.

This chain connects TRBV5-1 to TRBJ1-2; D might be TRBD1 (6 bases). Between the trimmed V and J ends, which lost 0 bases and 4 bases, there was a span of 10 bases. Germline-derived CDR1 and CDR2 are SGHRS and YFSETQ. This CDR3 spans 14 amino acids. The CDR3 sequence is CASSLVGTTYGYTF. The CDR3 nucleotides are TGCGCCAGCAGCTTGGTCGGGACAACCTATGGCTACACCTTC. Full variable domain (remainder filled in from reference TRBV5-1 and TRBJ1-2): KAGVTQTPRYLIKTRGQQVTLSCSPISGHRSVSWYQQTPGQGLQFLFEYFSETQRNKGNFPGRFSGRQFSNSRSEMNVSTLELGDSALYLCASSLVGTTYGYTFGSGTRLTVV.

CDR3 nucleotide sequence: TGTGCCAGCAGCTTAGGAGGACAGTTCTCGGGGGCCAAAAACATTCAGTACTTC. It encodes CASSLGGQFSGAKNIQYF. The chain joins TRBV7-9 to TRBJ2-4; a possible D gene is TRBD1 (6 bases). The length of the CDR3 is 18 residues. Trimming pared 1 base from V and 1 base from J, leaving 17 bases between. In germline, CDR1 is SEHNR, CDR2 FQNEAQ (reference sequence).

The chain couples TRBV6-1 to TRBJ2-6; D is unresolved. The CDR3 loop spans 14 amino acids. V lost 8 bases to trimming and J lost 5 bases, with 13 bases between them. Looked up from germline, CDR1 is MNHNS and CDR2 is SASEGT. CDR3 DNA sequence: TGTGCCAGCTATGCACAAAGTCGGGCCAACGTCCTGACTTTC. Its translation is CASYAQSRANVLTF.

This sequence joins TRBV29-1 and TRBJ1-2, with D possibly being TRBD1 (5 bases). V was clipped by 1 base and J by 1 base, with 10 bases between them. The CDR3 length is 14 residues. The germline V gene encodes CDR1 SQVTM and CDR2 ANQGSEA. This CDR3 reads CSVEGTGVNYGYTF. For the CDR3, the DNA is TGCAGCGTTGAAGGCACAGGAGTTAACTATGGCTACACCTTC.

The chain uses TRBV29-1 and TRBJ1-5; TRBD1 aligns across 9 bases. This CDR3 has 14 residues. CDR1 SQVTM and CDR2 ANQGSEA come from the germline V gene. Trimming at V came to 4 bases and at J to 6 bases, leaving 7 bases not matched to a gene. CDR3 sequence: CSVATGGLGQPQHF. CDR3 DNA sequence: TGCAGCGTTGCTACAGGGGGCTTGGGTCAGCCCCAGCATTTT.

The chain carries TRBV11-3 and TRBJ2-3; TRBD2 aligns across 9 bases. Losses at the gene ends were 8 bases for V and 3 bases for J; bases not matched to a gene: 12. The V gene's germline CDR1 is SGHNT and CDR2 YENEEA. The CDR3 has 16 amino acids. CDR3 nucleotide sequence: TGTGCCAGCGGATATAGCGGGGGTGCCGGGACAGATACGCAGTATTTT. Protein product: CASGYSGGAGTDTQYF. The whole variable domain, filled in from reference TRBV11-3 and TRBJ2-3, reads EAGVVQSPRYKIIEKKQPVAFWCNPISGHNTLYWYLQNLGQGPELLIRYENEEAVDDSQLPKDRFSAERLKGVDSTLKIQPAELGDSAVYLCASGYSGGAGTDTQYFGPGTRLTVL.

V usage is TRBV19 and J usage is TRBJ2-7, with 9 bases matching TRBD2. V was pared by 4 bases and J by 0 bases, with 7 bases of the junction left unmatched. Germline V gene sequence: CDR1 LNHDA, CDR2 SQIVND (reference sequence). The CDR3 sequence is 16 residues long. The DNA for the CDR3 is TGTGCCAGTAGTAGACCTAGCGGGGAGAGCTCCTACGAGCAGTACTTC. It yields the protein CASSRPSGESSYEQYF.

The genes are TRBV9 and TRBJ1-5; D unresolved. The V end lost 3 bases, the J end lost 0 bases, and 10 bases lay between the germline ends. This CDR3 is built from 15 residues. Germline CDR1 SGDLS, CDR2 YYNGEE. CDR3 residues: CASSGPSNSNQPQHF. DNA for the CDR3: TGTGCCAGCAGCGGTCCGTCTAATAGCAATCAGCCCCAGCATTTT.

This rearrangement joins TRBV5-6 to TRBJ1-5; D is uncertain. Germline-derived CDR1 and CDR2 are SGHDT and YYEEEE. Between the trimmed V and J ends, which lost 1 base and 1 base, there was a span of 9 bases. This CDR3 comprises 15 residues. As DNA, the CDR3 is TGTGCCAGCAGCTTGTGGCAGTTGAGCAATCAGCCCCAGCATTTT. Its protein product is CASSLWQLSNQPQHF.

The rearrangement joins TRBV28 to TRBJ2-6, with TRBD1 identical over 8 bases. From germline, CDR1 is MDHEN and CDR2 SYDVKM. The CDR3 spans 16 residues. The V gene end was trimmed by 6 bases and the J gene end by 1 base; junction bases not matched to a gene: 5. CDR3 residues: CASRKRTGSGANVLTF. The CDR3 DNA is TGTGCCAGCAGAAAACGGACAGGGTCTGGGGCCAACGTCCTGACTTTC. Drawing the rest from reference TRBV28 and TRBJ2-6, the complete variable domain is DVKVTQSSRYLVKRTGEKVFLECVQDMDHENMFWYRQDPGLGLRLIYFSYDVKMKEKGDIPEGYSVSREKKERFSLILESASTNQTSMYLCASRKRTGSGANVLTFGAGSRLTVL.

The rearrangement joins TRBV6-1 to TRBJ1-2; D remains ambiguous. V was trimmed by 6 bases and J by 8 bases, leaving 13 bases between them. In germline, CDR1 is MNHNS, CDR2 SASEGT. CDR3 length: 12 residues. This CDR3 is CASRRELLGYTF. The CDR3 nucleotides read TGTGCCAGCAGGCGGGAACTACTAGGCTACACCTTC.

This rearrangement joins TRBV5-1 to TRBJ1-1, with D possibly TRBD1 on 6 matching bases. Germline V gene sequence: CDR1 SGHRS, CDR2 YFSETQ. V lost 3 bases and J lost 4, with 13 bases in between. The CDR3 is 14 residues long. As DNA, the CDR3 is TGCGCCAGCAGCTCGGACCAGGGGCTCACTGAAGCTTTCTTT. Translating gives CASSSDQGLTEAFF.

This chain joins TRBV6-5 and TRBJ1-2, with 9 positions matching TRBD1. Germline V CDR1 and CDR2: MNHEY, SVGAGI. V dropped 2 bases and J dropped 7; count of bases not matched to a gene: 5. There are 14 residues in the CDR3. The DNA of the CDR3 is TGTGCCAGCAGTTACGAGGGACAGGGACTTGGCTACACCTTC. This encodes CASSYEGQGLGYTF.

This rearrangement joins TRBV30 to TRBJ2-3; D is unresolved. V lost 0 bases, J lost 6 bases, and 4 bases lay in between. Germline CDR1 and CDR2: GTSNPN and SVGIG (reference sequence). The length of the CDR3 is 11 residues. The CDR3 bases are TGTGCCTGGAGTGTAGGGGATACGCAGTATTTT. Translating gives CAWSVGDTQYF.

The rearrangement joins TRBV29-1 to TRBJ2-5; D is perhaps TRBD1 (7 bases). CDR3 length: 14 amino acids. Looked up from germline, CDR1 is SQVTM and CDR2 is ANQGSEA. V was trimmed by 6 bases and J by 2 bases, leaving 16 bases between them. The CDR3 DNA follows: TGCAGCGTCACAAGGAGGGGGCCACAAGAGACCCAGTACTTC. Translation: CSVTRRGPQETQYF.

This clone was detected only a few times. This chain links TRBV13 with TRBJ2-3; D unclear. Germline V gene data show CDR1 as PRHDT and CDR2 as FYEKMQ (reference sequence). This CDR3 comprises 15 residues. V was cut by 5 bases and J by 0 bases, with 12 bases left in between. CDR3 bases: TGTGCCAGCAGCCATTTGGGCGGAAGCACAGATACGCAGTATTTT. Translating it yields CASSHLGGSTDTQYF.

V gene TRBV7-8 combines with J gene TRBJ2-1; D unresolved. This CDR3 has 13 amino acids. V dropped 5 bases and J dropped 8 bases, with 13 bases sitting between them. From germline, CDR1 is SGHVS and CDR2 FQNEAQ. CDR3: CASSRTPVHEQFF. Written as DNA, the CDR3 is TGTGCCAGCAGCCGAACACCGGTCCATGAGCAGTTCTTC.